Shown below are 7 T cell receptor beta chains from a single sample sequenced in a study of memory CD4+ T cells and cytomegalovirus serostatus (dated by TCRdb to 2018 to 2020). The library was obtained by the immunoSEQ multiplex PCR assay. TCRdb re-hosts the immuneACCESS table, in-frame sequences only. Its copies lack some clones; in the studies checked, an unresolved V gene accounts for under half of them, and the cause for the rest is not known. This sample holds some 40,000 clones; about 80% were observed only once. The ten largest clones add up to approximately 5.7% of the sample. Single viable CD3+CD4+CD8-CD45RO+ cells were sorted as memory CD4+ T cells on a FACSAria II. Source material: memory CD4+ T cells from blood. The receptors here all came from an adult in good health and CMV-seropositive.

The rearrangement uses TRBV5-6 and TRBJ2-3, with D perhaps matching TRBD1 (5 bases). Between the trimmed V and J ends, which lost 0 bases and 7 bases, there was a span of 9 bases. The length of the CDR3 is 13 residues. Germline CDR1 SGHDT, CDR2 YYEEEE. The CDR3 nucleotides are TGTGCCAGCAGCTTGGCGGCAGGGTATACGCAGTATTTT. This sequence encodes CASSLAAGYTQYF.

The chain links TRBV4-3 to TRBJ2-1, with D hard to call. Germline V gives CDR1 LGHNA, CDR2 YSLEER. V was pared by 4 bases and J by 5 bases, with 9 bases between. The CDR3 runs 13 residues. CDR3 DNA: TGCGCCAGCAGCCGGGTGCCAAACAATGAGCAGTTCTTC. Its translation: CASSRVPNNEQFF.

This clone was counted a few times. V is TRBV25-1 and J is TRBJ2-1, with TRBD1 identical over 7 bases. The CDR3 length is 16 residues. Germline CDR1 reads MGHDK; CDR2 reads SYGVNS. With V trimmed by 1 base and J by 2 bases, 5 bases remained unmatched. The CDR3: CASSESRDSPYNEQFF. The CDR3 DNA is TGTGCCAGCAGTGAATCAAGGGACAGCCCCTACAATGAGCAGTTCTTC. The whole variable domain, remainder taken from reference TRBV25-1 and TRBJ2-1, is EADIYQTPRYLVIGTGKKITLECSQTMGHDKMYWYQQDPGMELHLIHYSYGVNSTEKGDLSSESTVSRIRTEHFPLTLESARPSHTSQYLCASSESRDSPYNEQFFGPGTRLTVL.

This clone has a single count. The chain recombines TRBV2 with TRBJ1-2; tentatively, D is TRBD1 (5 bases). Trimming cost V 7 bases and J 4 bases, with 19 bases left between them. The CDR3 is 15 amino acids. Germline loops: CDR1 SNHLY, CDR2 FYNNEI. CDR3 coding DNA: TGTGCCAGCACCGAGGAGAAGACAGTTGGCTATGGCTACACCTTC. It yields the protein CASTEEKTVGYGYTF.

The chain uses TRBV18 and TRBJ1-2; a weak D match, TRBD1 (5 bases). Trimming left V 4 bases short and J 0 bases short, with 12 bases between. CDR1 and CDR2 (germline): KGHSH, LQKENI. This CDR3 contains 15 residues. Here the CDR3 DNA reads TGTGCCAGCTCACTCAACAGGCCCTCTAACTATGGCTACACCTTC. It encodes CASSLNRPSNYGYTF.

Only a few counts were recorded for this clone. This sequence joins TRBV4-3 and TRBJ2-2, with a possible D match to TRBD1 (6 bases). Germline CDR1 and CDR2: LGHNA and YSLEER. The CDR3 contains 16 residues. V gave up 0 bases and J gave up 5 bases, with 13 bases separating them. The CDR3 is CASSQELQGRTGELFF. For the CDR3, the DNA is TGCGCCAGCAGCCAAGAGCTACAGGGTAGGACCGGGGAGCTGTTTTTT.

Written as DNA, the CDR3 is TGTGCCAGCAGCTGGGAACCCTACCAAGAGACCCAGTACTTC. Amino acids: CASSWEPYQETQYF. This sequence joins TRBV7-8 and TRBJ2-5; D remains unclear. Trimming stripped 4 bases from V and 0 bases from J, with 9 bases between. This CDR3 comprises 14 residues. Germline CDR1 is SGHVS and CDR2 is FQNEAQ.